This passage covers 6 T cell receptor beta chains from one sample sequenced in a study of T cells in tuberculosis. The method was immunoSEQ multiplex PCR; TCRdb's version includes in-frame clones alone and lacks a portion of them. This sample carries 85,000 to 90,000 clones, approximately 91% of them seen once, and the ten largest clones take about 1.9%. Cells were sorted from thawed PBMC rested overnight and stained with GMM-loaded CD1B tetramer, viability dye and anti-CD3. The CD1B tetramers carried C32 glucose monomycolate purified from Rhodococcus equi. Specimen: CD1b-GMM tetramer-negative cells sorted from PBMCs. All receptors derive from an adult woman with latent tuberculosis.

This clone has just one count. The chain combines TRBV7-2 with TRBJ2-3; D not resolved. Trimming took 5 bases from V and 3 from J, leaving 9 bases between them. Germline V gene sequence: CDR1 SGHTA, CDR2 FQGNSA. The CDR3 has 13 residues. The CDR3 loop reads CASSRVVTDTQYF. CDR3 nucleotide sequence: TGTGCCAGCAGCCGGGTGGTTACAGATACGCAGTATTTT.

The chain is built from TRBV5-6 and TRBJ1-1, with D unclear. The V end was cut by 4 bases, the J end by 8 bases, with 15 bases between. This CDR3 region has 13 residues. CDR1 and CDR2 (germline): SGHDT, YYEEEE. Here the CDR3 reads CASSGSVSREAFF. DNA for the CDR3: TGTGCCAGCAGCGGAAGCGTGTCACGGGAAGCTTTCTTT.

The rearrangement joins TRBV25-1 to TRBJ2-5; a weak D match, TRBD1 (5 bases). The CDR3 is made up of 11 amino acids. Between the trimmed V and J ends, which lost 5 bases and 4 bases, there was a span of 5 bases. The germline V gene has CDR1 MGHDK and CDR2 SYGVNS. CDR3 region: CASSRGETQYF. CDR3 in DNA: TGTGCCAGCAGTAGGGGAGAGACCCAGTACTTC.

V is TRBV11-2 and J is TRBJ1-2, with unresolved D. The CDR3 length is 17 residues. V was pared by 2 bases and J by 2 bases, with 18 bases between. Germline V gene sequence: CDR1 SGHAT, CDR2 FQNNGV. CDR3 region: CASSLNPGLDLNYGYTF. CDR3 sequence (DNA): TGTGCCAGCAGCTTAAACCCGGGTCTGGATCTGAACTATGGCTACACCTTC.

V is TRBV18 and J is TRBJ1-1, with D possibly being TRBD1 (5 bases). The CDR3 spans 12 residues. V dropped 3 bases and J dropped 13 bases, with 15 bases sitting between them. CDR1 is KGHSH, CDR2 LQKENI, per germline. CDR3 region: CASSPQGPGRFF. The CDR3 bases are TGTGCCAGCTCACCGCAGGGCCCCGGTCGTTTCTTT.

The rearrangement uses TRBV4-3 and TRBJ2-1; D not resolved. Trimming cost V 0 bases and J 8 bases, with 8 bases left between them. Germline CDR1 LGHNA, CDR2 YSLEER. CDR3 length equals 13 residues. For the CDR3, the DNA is TGCGCCAGCAGCCAAGAACAATCTTATGAGCAGTTCTTC. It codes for CASSQEQSYEQFF.